This entry is about one T cell receptor beta chain. Per the authors' pipeline: Amplification from reference gene primers served as the basis for estimated nucleated cell counts. Measured with immunoSEQ multiplex PCR; TCRdb has only the in-frame clones, and not every one. The DNA was the basis for D and trimming; V, J and clone size are from that table. Of roughly 150,000 clones in the sample, roughly 88% were seen once. The cohort comprised adults aged about 18 to 100 years residing in about 25 US areas. This record comes from a study of blood T cell repertoires in COVID-19. Overall study: The United States, Italy and Spain supplied acute and convalescent COVID-19 samples. PBMCs, B-cell-depleted T cells, or T cells were the source of the cDNA or gDNA that made up the material.

The CDR3 is made up of 13 amino acids. This chain joins TRBV21-1 and TRBJ1-5. TRBV21-1 is an annotated pseudogene. The source is a man in his fifties who had recovered from COVID-19. The sample comprised PBMCs or T cells enriched from blood (not recorded which). CDR3 sequence reads: CASRRFSNQPQHF. CDR3 DNA: TGTGCCAGCAGGAGGTTTAGCAATCAGCCCCAGCATTTT.